Presented here are 24 T cell receptor beta chains from one specimen sequenced in a study of blood T cell repertoires in COVID-19. Data came from immunoSEQ multiplex PCR; TCRdb stores just in-frame clones and leaves some out. The sample lists 62,000 or so clones, 65% to 90% occurring once. Sequencing was performed on peripheral blood. The receptor source for this set is a woman in her fifties or sixties with acute or convalescent COVID-19.

The CDR3 region has the DNA TGTGCCAGCAGCCCCAGGGGAGTCGGCGAGCAGTTCTTC. Translating gives CASSPRGVGEQFF. J is TRBJ2-1 and V is TRBV9; TRBD1 is a possible D gene (6 bases). The CDR3 contains 13 residues. Germline-derived CDR1 and CDR2 are SGDLS and YYNGEE. The ends were cut back, 4 bases at V and 10 bases at J, with 15 bases in the middle.

This chain uses TRBV5-5 with TRBJ1-5; no definite D call. CDR3 length equals 15 residues. Germline CDR1 reads SGHKS; CDR2 reads YYEKEE (reference sequence). V was cut by 0 bases and J by 5 bases, with 12 bases left in between. CDR3 amino acids: CASSLGGRVDQPQHF. DNA for the CDR3: TGTGCCAGCAGCTTGGGAGGGAGGGTAGATCAGCCCCAGCATTTT.

The chain has TRBV28 and TRBJ1-2, with D possibly matching TRBD1 (6 bases). The CDR3 sequence is 13 residues long. Germline CDR1 MDHEN, CDR2 SYDVKM. V dropped 2 bases and J dropped 5 bases, with 9 bases sitting between them. The CDR3 reads CASSLGQSYGYTF. The CDR3 coding sequence is TGTGCCAGCAGTTTAGGACAGAGTTATGGCTACACCTTC.

J is TRBJ2-3 and V is TRBV10-3, with unresolved D. Trimming stripped 1 base from V and 1 base from J, with 12 bases between. The CDR3 totals 16 residues. The germline gives CDR1 ENHRY, CDR2 SYGVKD. The CDR3 protein is CAISELRSIGTDTQYF. The CDR3 coding sequence is TGTGCCATCAGTGAGTTGCGGTCTATCGGCACAGATACGCAGTATTTT.

The count of this clone is one. This chain links TRBV18 with TRBJ1-1; TRBD1 might be the D (5 bases). The CDR3 length is 16 residues. In germline, CDR1 is KGHSH, CDR2 LQKENI. Trimming left V 0 bases short and J 0 bases short, with 11 bases between. The CDR3 reads CASSPPSRGMNTEAFF. Written as DNA, the CDR3 is TGTGCCAGCTCACCACCGTCGCGGGGGATGAACACTGAAGCTTTCTTT.

The chain uses TRBV29-1 and TRBJ1-1; D perhaps matches TRBD1 (5 bases). Germline V lookup: CDR1 SQVTM, CDR2 ANQGSEA. This CDR3 region has 18 residues. Deletions cut 4 bases from V and 4 bases from J, with 28 bases between. This chain's CDR3 is CSVARASGGYGIGTEAFF. DNA of the CDR3: TGCAGCGTTGCAAGGGCCTCGGGGGGTTATGGAATCGGCACTGAAGCTTTCTTT. Complete variable domain (other parts from reference TRBV29-1 and TRBJ1-1): SAVISQKPSRDICQRGTSLTIQCQVDSQVTMMFWYRQQPGQSLTLIATANQGSEATYESGFVIDKFPISRPNLTFSTLTVSNMSPEDSSIYLCSVARASGGYGIGTEAFFGQGTRLTVV.

The chain recombines TRBV28 with TRBJ2-1; 7 bases are a match to TRBD2. The V and J ends lost 4 bases and 0 bases, in that order; junction bases with no gene match: 15. Germline CDR1 is MDHEN and CDR2 is SYDVKM. There are 19 residues in the CDR3. CDR3 in amino acids: CASSSPILGRGSSYNEQFF. CDR3 nucleotides: TGTGCCAGCAGTTCGCCAATCCTAGGGCGGGGGAGCTCCTACAATGAGCAGTTCTTC.

This chain joins TRBV29-1 and TRBJ2-1, with a weak D call TRBD2 (7 bases). The CDR3 contains 14 residues. Germline-derived CDR1 and CDR2 are SQVTM and ANQGSEA. V gave up 7 bases and J gave up 15 bases, with 28 bases separating them. CDR3 DNA sequence: TGCAGCGCCAGAGGGGGTTCAGGGGACGGGAGGCGGTTCTTC. Its protein is CSARGGSGDGRRFF.

This clone has a handful of counts. The chain employs TRBV4-1 and TRBJ2-1; 13 nucleotides match TRBD2. CDR3 size: 16 residues. Germline values: CDR1 MGHRA, CDR2 YSYEKL. V lost 4 bases to trimming and J lost 9 bases; unmatched junction nucleotides: 9. This chain's CDR3 is CASSRYGLAGVGEQFF. CDR3 in DNA: TGCGCCAGCAGCCGATACGGACTAGCGGGAGTAGGTGAGCAGTTCTTC.

This clone was counted a single time. The V call is TRBV18, the J call TRBJ1-1; D possibly corresponds to TRBD1 (5 bases). The germline gives CDR1 KGHSH, CDR2 LQKENI. Between the trimmed V and J ends, which lost 6 bases and 11 bases, there was a span of 16 bases. The CDR3 consists of 12 residues. CDR3 sequence (DNA): TGTGCCAGCTCCCCCGCCCAGGGATGGGCTTTCTTT. This encodes CASSPAQGWAFF.

This sequence joins TRBV10-3 and TRBJ2-3; D gene unclear. Trimming took off 2 bases at V and 0 bases at J, with 6 bases between the two ends. The length of the CDR3 is 14 residues. Germline loops: CDR1 ENHRY, CDR2 SYGVKD. In DNA form, the CDR3 reads TGTGCCATCAGTGAGCCAGGAAGCACAGATACGCAGTATTTT. Amino acid sequence: CAISEPGSTDTQYF.

The CDR3 loop reads CASRLGGVDYGYTF. DNA of the CDR3: TGCGCCAGCAGGCTAGGGGGCGTAGACTATGGCTACACCTTC. The rearrangement uses TRBV5-1 and TRBJ1-2; 7 nucleotides match TRBD1. The CDR3 spans 14 residues. The V gene's germline CDR1 is SGHRS and CDR2 YFSETQ. V shed 5 bases, J shed 3 bases, and the junction held 7 bases outside the gene matches. The full variable domain, rest sourced from reference TRBV5-1 and TRBJ1-2, is KAGVTQTPRYLIKTRGQQVTLSCSPISGHRSVSWYQQTPGQGLQFLFEYFSETQRNKGNFPGRFSGRQFSNSRSEMNVSTLELGDSALYLCASRLGGVDYGYTFGSGTRLTVV.

CDR3 nucleotide sequence: TGTGCCAGCAGCTGGTTTGGGGACAGGGGACCATCTAACTATGGCTACACCTTC. Amino acids: CASSWFGDRGPSNYGYTF. This chain connects TRBV21-1 to TRBJ1-2; TRBD1 is taken as the D call from the table, unchecked against the DNA. TRBV21-1 is reported as a pseudogene. CDR3 length: 18 amino acids.

This clone was picked up one time. The genes are TRBV28 and TRBJ1-6; D remains ambiguous. The V and J ends lost 1 base and 8 bases respectively, with 12 bases between them. The CDR3 runs to 15 residues. Germline CDR1 and CDR2: MDHEN and SYDVKM. The CDR3 sequence is CASSLYRVLHSPLHF. DNA for the CDR3: TGTGCCAGCAGTTTATACCGAGTGTTGCATTCACCCCTCCACTTT. Full variable domain (outside the CDR3, taken from reference TRBV28 and TRBJ1-6): DVKVTQSSRYLVKRTGEKVFLECVQDMDHENMFWYRQDPGLGLRLIYFSYDVKMKEKGDIPEGYSVSREKKERFSLILESASTNQTSMYLCASSLYRVLHSPLHFGNGTRLTVT.

This chain's CDR3 is CASSLEGLAGGYSTDTQYF. CDR3 bases: TGTGCCAGCAGCTTGGAAGGACTAGCGGGGGGCTACTCCACAGATACGCAGTATTTT. This sequence joins TRBV5-4 and TRBJ2-3, with 14 positions matching TRBD2. V dropped 0 bases and J dropped 2; count of bases not matched to a gene: 8. Germline-derived CDR1 and CDR2 are SGHNT and YYREEE (reference sequence). The CDR3 contains 19 residues.

This chain's CDR3 is CASSHKGASSFYEQYF. DNA for the CDR3: TGTGCCAGCAGCCACAAAGGGGCTAGTTCGTTCTACGAGCAGTACTTC. The rearrangement joins TRBV3-1 (or the pseudogene TRBV3-2) to TRBJ2-7; maybe TRBD1 (5 bases). Trimming pared 3 bases from V and 3 bases from J, leaving 18 bases between. This CDR3 spans 16 amino acids. Germline loops: CDR1 LGHDT, CDR2 YNNKEL (reference sequence).

This clone was seen once. The CDR3 DNA is TGTGCCAGTGGTAACACGGTTTCGGGAGTGTATGAGCAGTTCTTC. Encoded protein: CASGNTVSGVYEQFF. The chain is built from TRBV19 and TRBJ2-1; the D gene is possibly TRBD2 (6 bases). V was cut by 8 bases and J by 8 bases, with 22 bases left in between. CDR1 and CDR2 (germline): LNHDA, SQIVND (reference sequence). The CDR3 runs 15 residues. The whole variable domain, remainder taken from reference TRBV19 and TRBJ2-1, is DGGITQSPKYLFRKEGQNVTLSCEQNLNHDAMYWYRQDPGQGLRLIYYSQIVNDFQKGDIAEGYSVSREKKESFPLTVTSAQKNPTAFYLCASGNTVSGVYEQFFGPGTRLTVL.

The chain has TRBV5-1 and TRBJ2-2; TRBD2 agrees at 13 bases. The CDR3 extends over 15 amino acids. CDR1 is SGHRS, CDR2 YFSETQ, per germline. V shed 5 bases, J shed 4 bases, and the junction held 2 bases outside the gene matches. The CDR3 DNA reads TGCGCCAGCAGTCGGACTAGCGGGAGCACCGGGGAGCTGTTTTTT. It yields the protein CASSRTSGSTGELFF.

This chain joins TRBV6-5 and TRBJ1-3; the D gene is possibly TRBD1 (5 bases). The CDR3 is 15 residues long. Trimming took off 5 bases at V and 2 bases at J, with 13 bases between the two ends. Germline V CDR1 and CDR2: MNHEY, SVGAGI. The CDR3 spells CASSIDSGPGNTIYF. CDR3 nucleotide sequence: TGTGCCAGCAGTATCGACTCAGGGCCTGGAAACACCATATATTTT.

The chain joins TRBV28 to TRBJ2-5, with a possible D match to TRBD1 (6 bases). Germline V CDR1 and CDR2: MDHEN, SYDVKM. The CDR3 runs 12 residues. Trimming pared 6 bases from V and 5 bases from J, leaving 10 bases between. The CDR3 DNA reads TGTGCCAGCAGAGTAAGGGGGGAGACCCAGTACTTC. This sequence encodes CASRVRGETQYF.

The chain recombines TRBV7-8 with TRBJ1-5, with D tentatively TRBD1 (5 bases). The CDR3 is 16 residues long. The V end was cut by 5 bases, the J end by 7 bases, with 21 bases between. Germline V gene sequence: CDR1 SGHVS, CDR2 FQNEAQ. This chain's CDR3 is CASSPRMAGQGQPQHF. The CDR3 DNA reads as TGTGCCAGCAGCCCCCGTATGGCGGGGCAAGGCCAGCCCCAGCATTTT.

The V gene is TRBV19, the J gene TRBJ1-2, with 12 nucleotides matching TRBD1. CDR1 is LNHDA and CDR2 is SQIVND in the germline V gene (reference sequence). The CDR3 runs to 14 residues. J gave up 10 bases and V 5 bases, and 8 bases lay outside the gene matches. The CDR3 sequence: CASSARDRGRLYTF. The CDR3 coding sequence is TGTGCCAGTAGTGCCCGGGACAGGGGGCGTCTCTACACCTTC.

The rearrangement joins TRBV2 to TRBJ1-6; TRBD1 aligns across 10 bases. The CDR3 is 18 amino acids. The germline CDR1 and CDR2 sequences are SNHLY and FYNNEI. Trimming removed 4 bases from V and 4 bases from J; junction bases left unmatched: 10. Here the CDR3 DNA reads TGTGCCAGCAGTGCCCCCGGGACAGGGGTATTTTATAATTCACCCCTCCACTTT. Translation gives CASSAPGTGVFYNSPLHF.

This rearrangement joins TRBV6-5 to TRBJ2-3; 7 nucleotides agree with TRBD1. V was clipped by 2 bases and J by 6 bases; unmatched bases: 8. The CDR3 is made up of 15 amino acids. CDR1 is MNHEY, CDR2 SVGAGI, per germline. The CDR3 nucleotides read TGTGCCAGCAGTTACCGCTGGGACAGTCAGGATACGCAGTATTTT. Encoded protein: CASSYRWDSQDTQYF.